This T cell receptor beta chain was recorded in a study of shared clonotypes between healthy human individuals. This CDR3 has 12 amino acids. CDR1 is SEHNR and CDR2 is FQNEAQ in the germline V gene (reference sequence). Trimming removed 8 bases from V and 6 bases from J, with 13 bases in between. The sample holds a few counts of this clone. Its antigen is undetermined. Investigators divided CD4+ cells into CD45RA+ naive and CD45RA-negative memory subsets. This was a deep-level run. Original data processing: Without quality scores, immunoSEQ junctional reads could not be filtered like full-length reads. The table came from immunoSEQ multiplex PCR; TCRdb's copy has only in-frame clones and leaves some out. V and J calls and clone size are as listed in that table; D and trimming were resolved from the DNA. Here the sample spans about 2 million clones, 85% to 95% being singletons. Findings and caveats of the study: Generation probabilities were higher for clonotypes shared across all four sorted-subset donors than for unshared ones.

The V and J genes are TRBV7-9 and TRBJ1-2; D gene uncertain. This TCR came from a man between 18 and 35 years old in good health. The specimen sequenced was naive CD4+ T cells sorted from blood. The subset was: CD45RA+ positively selected. CDR3 residues: CASSSGAHGYTF. CDR3 sequence (DNA): TGTGCCAGCTCTAGCGGCGCTCATGGCTACACCTTC.